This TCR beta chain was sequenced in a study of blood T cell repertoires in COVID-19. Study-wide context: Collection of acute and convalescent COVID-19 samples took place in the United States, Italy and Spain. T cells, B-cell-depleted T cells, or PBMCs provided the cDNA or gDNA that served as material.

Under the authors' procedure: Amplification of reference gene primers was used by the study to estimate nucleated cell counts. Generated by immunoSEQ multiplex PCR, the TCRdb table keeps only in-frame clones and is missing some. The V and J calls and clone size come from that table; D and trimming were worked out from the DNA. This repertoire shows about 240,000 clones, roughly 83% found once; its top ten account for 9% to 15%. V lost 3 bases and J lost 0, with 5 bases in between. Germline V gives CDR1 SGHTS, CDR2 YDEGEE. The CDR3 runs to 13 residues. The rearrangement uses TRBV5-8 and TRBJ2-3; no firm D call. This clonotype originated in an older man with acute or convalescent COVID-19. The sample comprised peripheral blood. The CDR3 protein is CASSYQSTDTQYF. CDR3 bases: TGTGCCAGCAGCTACCAGAGCACAGATACGCAGTATTTT.